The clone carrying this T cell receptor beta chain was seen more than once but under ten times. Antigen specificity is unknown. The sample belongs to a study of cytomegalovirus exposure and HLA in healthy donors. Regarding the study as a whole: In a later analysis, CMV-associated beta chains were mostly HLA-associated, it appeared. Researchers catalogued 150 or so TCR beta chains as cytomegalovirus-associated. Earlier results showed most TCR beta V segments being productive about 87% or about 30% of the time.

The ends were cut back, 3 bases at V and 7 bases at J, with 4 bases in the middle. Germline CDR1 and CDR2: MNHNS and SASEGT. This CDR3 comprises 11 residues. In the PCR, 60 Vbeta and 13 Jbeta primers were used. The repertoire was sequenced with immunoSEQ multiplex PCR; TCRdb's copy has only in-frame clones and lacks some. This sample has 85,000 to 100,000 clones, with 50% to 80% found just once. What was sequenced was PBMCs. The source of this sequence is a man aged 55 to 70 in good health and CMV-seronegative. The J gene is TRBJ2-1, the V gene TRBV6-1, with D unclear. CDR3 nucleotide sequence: TGTGCCAGCAGTGACAGGAATGAGCAGTTCTTC. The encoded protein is CASSDRNEQFF.